Listed below are T cell receptor beta chains from one sample, sequenced in a study of cytomegalovirus exposure and HLA in healthy donors. Profiling relied on immunoSEQ multiplex PCR, and the TCRdb table lists in-frame clones only, not all of them. The sample lists a few hundred thousand clones; around 83% were seen once. The sample taken for sequencing was PBMCs. Every receptor here comes from a girl under 18 in good health and CMV-seronegative. CDR3s leave out the opening cysteine and the closing phenylalanine or tryptophan.

V gene,J gene,CDR3 protein
TRBV7-2,TRBJ1-4,ASSLGQGQKLF
TRBV15,TRBJ2-7,ATSRDPGLAAEQY
TRBV7-9,TRBJ1-6,ASSQDSLNSPLH
TRBV28,TRBJ2-3,ASRVGQGTDTQY
TRBV6-1,TRBJ2-1,ASSEGLALNEQF
TRBV19,TRBJ1-1,ASSTDRGTEAF
TRBV28,TRBJ1-1,ASSRGRQDTEAF
TRBV28,TRBJ1-5,AVRDRAYSNQPQH
TRBV6-6,TRBJ2-7,ASRDRIGVLEQY
TRBV18,TRBJ1-1,ASSPGQGGNAEAF
TRBV6-1,TRBJ1-5,ASRGTGGGNQPQH
TRBV6-1,TRBJ1-1,ASPGTAWNTEAF
TRBV19,TRBJ2-3,ASAKTGGLSTDTQY
TRBV5-1,TRBJ1-1,ASWETTGSEAF
TRBV15,TRBJ1-4,ATSRGGTGKLANEKLF
TRBV30,TRBJ2-3,AWKRSPRLRTDTQY
TRBV27,TRBJ1-1,ASSLDRLNTEAF
TRBV6-5,TRBJ1-4,ASREQGDEKLF
TRBV7-9,TRBJ2-2,ASSSFEVAGELF
TRBV28,TRBJ1-4,ASSLKGRGIMTWEKLF
TRBV19,TRBJ1-5,ASSIRTLDQPQH
TRBV29-1,TRBJ2-3,SVELAGADTQY
TRBV6-5,TRBJ2-1,ASSWVVVGGVNKQF
TRBV5-1,TRBJ2-5,ASSLAMTGGLETQY
TRBV18,TRBJ1-2,ASSANRDTTGYT
TRBV11-2,TRBJ1-1,ASSHLPGTWNTEAF
TRBV11-2,TRBJ2-3,ASSLRESTDTQY
TRBV6-1,TRBJ2-3,ASSGGLRMGSQY
TRBV10-3,TRBJ1-4,AISESLPGQGIGYLEKLF
TRBV28,TRBJ2-3,ASMGGGATDTQY
TRBV4-2,TRBJ2-1,ASSQVERGGQGEQF
TRBV5-5,TRBJ1-5,ASSRSQGRQPQH
TRBV6-5,TRBJ1-5,ASFRGEGNQPQH
TRBV7-2,TRBJ1-2,ASSFNLVNYGYT
TRBV4-2,TRBJ1-4,ASSQDWGQPNEKLF
TRBV7-3,TRBJ2-1,ASSSHRGQAGEQF
TRBV21-1,TRBJ1-1,ASSKRVTGTGKMNTEAF